This is a list of T cell receptor beta chains from one sample in a study of T cell responses to AZD1222 COVID-19 vaccine. Generated by immunoSEQ multiplex PCR, the TCRdb table keeps only in-frame clones and is missing some. Of some 130,000 clones listed, around nine tenths were seen once; the top ten hold under 3.5%. Specimen: peripheral blood, collected on day 0 of AZD1222 vaccination. Receptors originate from an adult in good health. Both conserved end residues are part of each CDR3. Fields, in order: J gene, D gene, V gene, clone size, CDR3 DNA, CDR3 protein. The D gene is left open where the match is weak. Clone sizes are given selectively: once, few, many, or a class where the clone is expanded.

j_gene: TRBJ1-1
d_gene: TRBD1
v_gene: TRBV27
abundance: NA
CDR3nt: TGTGCCAGCAGTTTATCGGGGACAGGGTCTCCCCTGTATAGAGCTTTCTTT
CDR3aa: CASSLSGTGSPLYRAFF

j_gene: TRBJ2-1
d_gene: NA
v_gene: TRBV18
abundance: once
CDR3nt: TGTGCCAGCGAGGGCAACTACCGCAATGAGCAGTTCTTC
CDR3aa: CASEGNYRNEQFF

j_gene: TRBJ2-1
d_gene: NA
v_gene: TRBV7-7
abundance: NA
CDR3nt: TGTGCCAGCAGCTTGGCAGGTACGAATGAGCAGTTCTTC
CDR3aa: CASSLAGTNEQFF

j_gene: TRBJ1-3
d_gene: TRBD1
v_gene: TRBV27
abundance: NA
CDR3nt: TGTGCCAGCAGTTCTACGGGACAGGGGGTTGTAATTGGAAACACCATATATTTT
CDR3aa: CASSSTGQGVVIGNTIYF

j_gene: TRBJ2-2
d_gene: TRBD2
v_gene: TRBV10-3
abundance: few
CDR3nt: TGTGCCACGCGGAGGGAGACTAGCGGGAGGTCCGGGGAGCTGTTTTTT
CDR3aa: CATRRETSGRSGELFF

j_gene: TRBJ1-1
d_gene: TRBD1
v_gene: TRBV5-6
abundance: NA
CDR3nt: TGTGCCAGCAGCTTGTTGACAGGGGACACCTTGAACACTGAAGCTTTCTTT
CDR3aa: CASSLLTGDTLNTEAFF

j_gene: TRBJ1-6
d_gene: NA
v_gene: TRBV5-4
abundance: NA
CDR3nt: TGTGCCAGCAGCTTAGATAGGGGTTGGAGCTATAATTCACCCCTCCACTTT
CDR3aa: CASSLDRGWSYNSPLHF

j_gene: TRBJ2-3
d_gene: TRBD2
v_gene: TRBV5-4
abundance: NA
CDR3nt: TGTGCCAGCAGCACCTTAACTAGCGGAGCGAGCACAGATACGCAGTATTTT
CDR3aa: CASSTLTSGASTDTQYF

j_gene: TRBJ2-3
d_gene: TRBD2
v_gene: TRBV5-6
abundance: NA
CDR3nt: TGTGCCAGCAGCTTGGGAGGCGGGAGCGGCACAGATACGCAGTATTTT
CDR3aa: CASSLGGGSGTDTQYF

j_gene: TRBJ2-5
d_gene: NA
v_gene: TRBV10-3
abundance: few
CDR3nt: TGTGCCATCAGTGAGTCGGGCGGGGAGACCCAGTACTTC
CDR3aa: CAISESGGETQYF

j_gene: TRBJ2-6
d_gene: TRBD1
v_gene: TRBV27
abundance: NA
CDR3nt: TGTGCCAGCAGTTTTGCGGGACAGGGGTACTCTGGGGCCAACGTCCTGACTTTC
CDR3aa: CASSFAGQGYSGANVLTF

j_gene: TRBJ2-5
d_gene: TRBD1
v_gene: TRBV19
abundance: NA
CDR3nt: TGTGCCAGTAGTATACAGGGGGTGGAAGAGACCCAGTACTTC
CDR3aa: CASSIQGVEETQYF

j_gene: TRBJ2-3
d_gene: TRBD2
v_gene: TRBV24-1
abundance: NA
CDR3nt: TGTGCCACCAGTGATGCTAGCGGGAGTGGGGATACGCAGTATTTT
CDR3aa: CATSDASGSGDTQYF

j_gene: TRBJ2-6
d_gene: NA
v_gene: TRBV19
abundance: NA
CDR3nt: TGTGCCAGTAGTATTTCCGGGGCCAACGTCCTGACTTTC
CDR3aa: CASSISGANVLTF

j_gene: TRBJ2-2
d_gene: TRBD2
v_gene: TRBV19
abundance: NA
CDR3nt: TGTGCCAGTAGGACCATGGGACGGGAGGGCCGGGACGGGGAGCTGTTTTTT
CDR3aa: CASRTMGREGRDGELFF

j_gene: TRBJ1-5
d_gene: NA
v_gene: TRBV2
abundance: NA
CDR3nt: TGTGCCAGCAGGGAAGAGACAGCTAAGCATCAGCCCCAGCATTTT
CDR3aa: CASREETAKHQPQHF

j_gene: TRBJ1-5
d_gene: NA
v_gene: TRBV30
abundance: NA
CDR3nt: TGTGCCTGGTCTCCCCGGACTTATAGCAATCAGCCCCAGCATTTT
CDR3aa: CAWSPRTYSNQPQHF

j_gene: TRBJ2-2
d_gene: TRBD1
v_gene: TRBV10-3
abundance: NA
CDR3nt: TGTGCCATCAGTGAGTCGGACAGGGGAGGGGACACCGGGGAGCTGTTTTTT
CDR3aa: CAISESDRGGDTGELFF

j_gene: TRBJ2-7
d_gene: NA
v_gene: TRBV6-6
abundance: NA
CDR3nt: TGTGCCAGCAGCTCGAACCGACAGGTATCCTACGAGCAGTACTTC
CDR3aa: CASSSNRQVSYEQYF

j_gene: TRBJ1-1
d_gene: NA
v_gene: TRBV27
abundance: NA
CDR3nt: TGTGCCAGCAGTCCCCTCGGGGTGGCTGAAGCTTTCTTT
CDR3aa: CASSPLGVAEAFF

j_gene: TRBJ1-4
d_gene: NA
v_gene: TRBV2
abundance: NA
CDR3nt: TGTGCCAGCAGTGAAGGGCAGGGCAGAACTAATGAAAAACTGTTTTTT
CDR3aa: CASSEGQGRTNEKLFF

j_gene: TRBJ2-1
d_gene: NA
v_gene: TRBV7-5
abundance: NA
CDR3nt: TGTGTCAGAAGCTTAGCAGCGGGATGTCCCCATGAGCAGTTCTTC
CDR3aa: CVRSLAAGCPHEQFF

j_gene: TRBJ2-1
d_gene: NA
v_gene: TRBV19
abundance: NA
CDR3nt: TGTGCCAGTAGTATAGTCCCCGAGCCCGGGTTCAATGAGCAGTTCTTC
CDR3aa: CASSIVPEPGFNEQFF

j_gene: TRBJ1-4
d_gene: NA
v_gene: TRBV4-3
abundance: NA
CDR3nt: TGCGCCAGCAGCCCGGGACTCGGGACGGCCCCTAATGAAAAACTGTTTTTT
CDR3aa: CASSPGLGTAPNEKLFF

j_gene: TRBJ1-4
d_gene: NA
v_gene: TRBV25-1
abundance: NA
CDR3nt: TGTGCCAGCAGTGAATATTTAGGAGAATACATAAAACTGTTTTTT
CDR3aa: CASSEYLGEYIKLFF

j_gene: TRBJ2-7
d_gene: NA
v_gene: TRBV11-2
abundance: NA
CDR3nt: TGTGCCAGCAGCTTAGAAGTCCCACGGCCGCCCCTCTACGAGCAGTACTTC
CDR3aa: CASSLEVPRPPLYEQYF

j_gene: TRBJ2-7
d_gene: NA
v_gene: TRBV29-1
abundance: NA
CDR3nt: TGCAGCGCCAAACTAGTCAGCTCCTACGAGCAGTACTTC
CDR3aa: CSAKLVSSYEQYF

j_gene: TRBJ1-5
d_gene: NA
v_gene: TRBV20-1
abundance: NA
CDR3nt: TGCAGTGCTAGTTCGGGGTCGGATCAGCCCCAGCATTTT
CDR3aa: CSASSGSDQPQHF

j_gene: TRBJ1-1
d_gene: TRBD1
v_gene: TRBV7-9
abundance: NA
CDR3nt: TGTGCCAGCAGCCCAGGGGCAGGGGGGAACACTGAAGCTTTCTTT
CDR3aa: CASSPGAGGNTEAFF

j_gene: TRBJ2-1
d_gene: NA
v_gene: TRBV5-1
abundance: NA
CDR3nt: TGCGCCAGCAGCCCGAACCCGGGGGTGGGGCCGGCCCCCAACAATGAGCAGTTCTTC
CDR3aa: CASSPNPGVGPAPNNEQFF

j_gene: TRBJ1-1
d_gene: TRBD1
v_gene: TRBV6-5
abundance: NA
CDR3nt: TGTGCCAGCACTGTGACAGGGGAAGCTTTCTTT
CDR3aa: CASTVTGEAFF

j_gene: TRBJ2-3
d_gene: NA
v_gene: TRBV5-6
abundance: NA
CDR3nt: TGTGCCAGCAGCTTAGGACAGATAGATACGCAGTATTTT
CDR3aa: CASSLGQIDTQYF

j_gene: TRBJ2-1
d_gene: TRBD2
v_gene: TRBV6-2/TRBV6-3
abundance: NA
CDR3nt: TGTGCCAGCAGTTTCCCGGGACTAGCCTACAATGAGCAGTTCTTC
CDR3aa: CASSFPGLAYNEQFF

j_gene: TRBJ1-1
d_gene: NA
v_gene: TRBV7-6
abundance: NA
CDR3nt: TGTGCCAGCAGCTTAGGGGCTCAGGGAAACACTGAAGCTTTCTTT
CDR3aa: CASSLGAQGNTEAFF

j_gene: TRBJ1-3
d_gene: NA
v_gene: TRBV12-3/TRBV12-4
abundance: NA
CDR3nt: TGTGCCAGCAGTTGGGGGTCAAACACCATATATTTT
CDR3aa: CASSWGSNTIYF

j_gene: TRBJ1-2
d_gene: NA
v_gene: TRBV30
abundance: once
CDR3nt: TGTGCCTGGAGCCCTTTGACAGCTTATGGCTACACCTTC
CDR3aa: CAWSPLTAYGYTF

j_gene: TRBJ1-2
d_gene: NA
v_gene: TRBV5-5
abundance: NA
CDR3nt: TGTGCCAGCAGCTCCAATCCGTACCAGGGGTTCTATGGCTACACCTTC
CDR3aa: CASSSNPYQGFYGYTF

j_gene: TRBJ1-5
d_gene: NA
v_gene: TRBV29-1
abundance: NA
CDR3nt: TGCAGCGTTGCCGGGGCCGTTACTAGCAATCAGCCCCAGCATTTT
CDR3aa: CSVAGAVTSNQPQHF